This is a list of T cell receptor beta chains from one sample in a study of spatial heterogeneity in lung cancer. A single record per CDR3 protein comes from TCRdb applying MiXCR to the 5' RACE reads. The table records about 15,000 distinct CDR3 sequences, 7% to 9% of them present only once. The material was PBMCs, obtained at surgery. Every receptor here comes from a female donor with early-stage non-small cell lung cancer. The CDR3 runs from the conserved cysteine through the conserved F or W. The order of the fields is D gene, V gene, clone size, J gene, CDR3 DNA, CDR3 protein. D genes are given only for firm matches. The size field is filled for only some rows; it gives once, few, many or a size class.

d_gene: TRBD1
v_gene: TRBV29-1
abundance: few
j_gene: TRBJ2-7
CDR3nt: TGCAGCGTTGAAGAGGGGGACAGACCCTACGAGCAGTACTTC
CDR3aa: CSVEEGDRPYEQYF

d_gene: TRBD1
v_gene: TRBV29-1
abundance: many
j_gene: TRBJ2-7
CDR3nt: TGCAGCGTTTTGACAGGGGGCAGGGACGAGCAGTACTTC
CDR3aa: CSVLTGGRDEQYF

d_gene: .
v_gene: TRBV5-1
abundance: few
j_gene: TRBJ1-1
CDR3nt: TGCGCCAGCAGCTTGGACCCGCTATTGAACACTGAAGCTTTCTTT
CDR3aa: CASSLDPLLNTEAFF

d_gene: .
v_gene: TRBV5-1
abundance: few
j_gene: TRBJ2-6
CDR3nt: TGCGCCAGCACGCGGGGGCCCCAGGGGTCCTATATCTCTGGGGCCAACGTCCTGACTTTC
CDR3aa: CASTRGPQGSYISGANVLTF

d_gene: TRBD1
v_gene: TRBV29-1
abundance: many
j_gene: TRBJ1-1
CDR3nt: TGCAGCGCAGACAGGGCGATGAACACTGAAGCTTTCTTT
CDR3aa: CSADRAMNTEAFF

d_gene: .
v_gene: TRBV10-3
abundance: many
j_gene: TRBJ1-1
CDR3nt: TGTGCCACAGGAGTCATGAACACTGAAGCTTTCTTT
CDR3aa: CATGVMNTEAFF

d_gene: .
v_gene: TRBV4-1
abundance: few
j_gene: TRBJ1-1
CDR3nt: TGCGCCAGCAGCCAAGCCACCACCGGTCCCACTGAAGCTTTCTTT
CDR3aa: CASSQATTGPTEAFF

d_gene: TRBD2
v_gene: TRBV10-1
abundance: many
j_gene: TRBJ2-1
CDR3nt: TGCGCCAGCAGTGACCCTCCCCGGACTAGCGGGAGCAATGAGCAGTTCTTC
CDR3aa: CASSDPPRTSGSNEQFF

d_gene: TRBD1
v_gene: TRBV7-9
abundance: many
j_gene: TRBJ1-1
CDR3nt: TGTGCCAGCAGCTCGCACAGGGGGAACACTGAAGCTTTCTTT
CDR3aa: CASSSHRGNTEAFF

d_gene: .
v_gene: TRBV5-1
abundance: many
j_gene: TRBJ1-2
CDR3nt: TGCGCCAGCAGCTTGGGAGCAGGGGATGGCTACACCTTC
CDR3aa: CASSLGAGDGYTF

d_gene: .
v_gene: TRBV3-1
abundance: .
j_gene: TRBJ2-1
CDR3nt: TGTGCCAGCAGTCCAACTGAGTTCAATGAGCAGTTCTTC
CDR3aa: CASSPTEFNEQFF

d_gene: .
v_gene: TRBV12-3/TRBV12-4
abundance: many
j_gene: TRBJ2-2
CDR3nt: TGTGCCAGCAGTCCAAGACTCTCCGCGAACACCGGGGAGCTGTTTTTT
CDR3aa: CASSPRLSANTGELFF

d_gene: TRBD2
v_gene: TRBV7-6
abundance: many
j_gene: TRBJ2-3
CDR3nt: TGTGCCAGCAGCTTAGTTGCGTCGGCTAGCGGGGGCCCAGATACGCAGTATTTT
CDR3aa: CASSLVASASGGPDTQYF

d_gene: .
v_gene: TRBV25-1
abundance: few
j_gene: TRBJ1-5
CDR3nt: TGTGCCAGCAGTGAGGGGGCCAGCTCTCAGCCCCAGCATTTT
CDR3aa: CASSEGASSQPQHF

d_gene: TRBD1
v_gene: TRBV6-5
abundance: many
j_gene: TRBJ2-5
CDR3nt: TGTGCCAGCAGTTACTCAGCCCAGGGGGCTGGGCAAGAGACCCAGTACTTC
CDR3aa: CASSYSAQGAGQETQYF

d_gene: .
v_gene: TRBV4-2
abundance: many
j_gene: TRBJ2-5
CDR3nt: TGTGCCAGCAGCCAAGACGCCTCTCAAGAGACCCAGTACTTC
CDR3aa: CASSQDASQETQYF

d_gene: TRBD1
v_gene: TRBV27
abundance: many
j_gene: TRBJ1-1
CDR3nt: TGTGCCAGCAGTTCGTACCGGACAGGGAGGGACACTGAAGCTTTCTTT
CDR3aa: CASSSYRTGRDTEAFF

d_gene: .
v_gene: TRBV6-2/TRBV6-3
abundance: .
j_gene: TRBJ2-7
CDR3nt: TGTGCCAGCAGTTATCAGGCCTCCTACGAGCAGTACTTC
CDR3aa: CASSYQASYEQYF

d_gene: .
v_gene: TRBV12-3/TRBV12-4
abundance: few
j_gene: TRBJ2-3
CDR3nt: TGTGCCAGCAGAAGCCTAGATACGCAGTATTTT
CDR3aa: CASRSLDTQYF

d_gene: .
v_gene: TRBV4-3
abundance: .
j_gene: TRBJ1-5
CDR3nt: TGCGCCAGCAGCCAAGACCCAGGGGATAGTCAGCCCCAGCATTTT
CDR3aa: CASSQDPGDSQPQHF

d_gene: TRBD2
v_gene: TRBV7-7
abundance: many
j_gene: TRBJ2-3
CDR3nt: TGTGCTAGCAGTCCAGCGGGGGGCCCAGATACGCAGTATTTT
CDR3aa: CASSPAGGPDTQYF

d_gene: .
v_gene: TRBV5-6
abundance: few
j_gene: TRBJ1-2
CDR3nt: TGTGCCAGCAGCTATAATACAGGGCGTTTGGATGGCTACACCTTC
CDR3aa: CASSYNTGRLDGYTF

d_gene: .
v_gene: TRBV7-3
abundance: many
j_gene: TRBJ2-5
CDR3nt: TGTGCCAGCAGCCGCACTAGCTGGGAGACCCAGTACTTC
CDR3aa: CASSRTSWETQYF

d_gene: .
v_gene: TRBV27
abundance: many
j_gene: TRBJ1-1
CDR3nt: TGTGCCAGCAGTTTCGACAGGACCATGAACACTGAAGCTTTCTTT
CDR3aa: CASSFDRTMNTEAFF

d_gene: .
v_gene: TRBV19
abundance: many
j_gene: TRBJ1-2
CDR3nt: TGTGCCACGTACCAGGCTGCTAACTATGGCTACACCTTC
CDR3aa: CATYQAANYGYTF

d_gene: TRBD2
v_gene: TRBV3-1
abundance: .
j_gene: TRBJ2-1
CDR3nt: TGTGCCAGCAGCCATCGAGCGGGAGGGGATAATGAGCAGTTCTTC
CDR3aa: CASSHRAGGDNEQFF

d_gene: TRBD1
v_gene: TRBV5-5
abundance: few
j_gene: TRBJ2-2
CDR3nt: TGTGCCAGCAGCCCCGGGACAGCGAACACCGGGGAGCTGTTTTTT
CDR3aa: CASSPGTANTGELFF

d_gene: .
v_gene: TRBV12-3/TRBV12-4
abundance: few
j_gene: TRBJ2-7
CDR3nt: TGTGCCAGCGGACCCCGGGGAAAACCTTCCTACGAGCAGTACTTC
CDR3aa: CASGPRGKPSYEQYF

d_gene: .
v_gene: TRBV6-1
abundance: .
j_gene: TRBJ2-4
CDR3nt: TGTGCCAGCAGGAATTACATTCAGTACTTC
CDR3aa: CASRNYIQYF

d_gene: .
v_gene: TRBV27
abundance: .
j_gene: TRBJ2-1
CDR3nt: TGTGCCAGCAGTACTACCCCGAGCTCCTACAATGAGCAGTTCTTC
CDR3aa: CASSTTPSSYNEQFF

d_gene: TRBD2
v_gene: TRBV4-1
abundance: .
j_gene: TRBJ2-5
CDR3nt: TGCGCCAGCAGCCCACCCGGGACTAGCGGGAGGGAGACCCAGTACTTC
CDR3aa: CASSPPGTSGRETQYF

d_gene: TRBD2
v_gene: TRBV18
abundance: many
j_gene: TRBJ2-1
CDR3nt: TGTGCCAGCTCACCTTCTAGCGGGACAAGCTCCTACAATGAGCAGTTCTTC
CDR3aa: CASSPSSGTSSYNEQFF

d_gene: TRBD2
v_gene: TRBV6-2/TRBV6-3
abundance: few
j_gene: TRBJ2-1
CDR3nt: TGTGCCAGCAGTGGGGGAACTAGCGGGGTCTACAATGAGCAGTTCTTC
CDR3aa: CASSGGTSGVYNEQFF

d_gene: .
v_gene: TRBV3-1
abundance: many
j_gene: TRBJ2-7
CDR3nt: TGTGCCAGCAGCTCCCTGACCGGGGGACGGGAGCAGTACTTC
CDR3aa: CASSSLTGGREQYF

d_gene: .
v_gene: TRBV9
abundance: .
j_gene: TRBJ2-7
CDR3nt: TGTGCCAGCAGCGTTTCCTTCGGGGGCTACGAGCAGTACTTC
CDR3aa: CASSVSFGGYEQYF

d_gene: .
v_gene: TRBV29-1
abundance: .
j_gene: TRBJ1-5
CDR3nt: TGCAGCGTCGCAGTGTCGGGGGGCAATCAGCCCCAGCATTTT
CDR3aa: CSVAVSGGNQPQHF

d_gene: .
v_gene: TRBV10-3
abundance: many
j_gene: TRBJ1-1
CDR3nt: TGTGCCACCCGGACAGCAAACACTGAAGCTTTCTTT
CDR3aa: CATRTANTEAFF

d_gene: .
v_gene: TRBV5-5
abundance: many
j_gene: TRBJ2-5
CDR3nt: TGTGCCAGCAGCTTGTGGCAGACGTACCAAGAGACCCAGTACTTC
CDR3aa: CASSLWQTYQETQYF

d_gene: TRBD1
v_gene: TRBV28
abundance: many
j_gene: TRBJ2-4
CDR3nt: TGTGCCAGCAGTTCCCCCCTGGAGGGACAGGGATGGGGCAGAAACATTCAGTACTTC
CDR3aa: CASSSPLEGQGWGRNIQYF

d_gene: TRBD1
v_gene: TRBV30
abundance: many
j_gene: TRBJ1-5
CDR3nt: TGTGCCTGGAAAGGCCGACAGGGTGGTTCCGGTCAGCCCCAGCATTTT
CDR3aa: CAWKGRQGGSGQPQHF

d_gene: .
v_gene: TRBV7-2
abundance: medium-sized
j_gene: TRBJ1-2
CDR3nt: TGTGCCAGCAGCTTATTGTCACCGAACTATGGCTACACCTTC
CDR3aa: CASSLLSPNYGYTF

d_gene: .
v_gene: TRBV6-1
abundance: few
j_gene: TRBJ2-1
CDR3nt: TGTGCCAGCAGTGTCGACCCACACAATGAGCAGTTCTTC
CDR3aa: CASSVDPHNEQFF

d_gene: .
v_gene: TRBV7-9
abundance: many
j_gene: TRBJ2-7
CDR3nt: TGTGCCAGCAGCCACGGCGGGGACCTCTACGAGCAGTACTTC
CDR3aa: CASSHGGDLYEQYF

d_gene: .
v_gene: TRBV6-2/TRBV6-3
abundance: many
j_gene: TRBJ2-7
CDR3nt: TGTGCCAGCAGTCTCGATGGAGGCTACGAGCAGTACTTC
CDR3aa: CASSLDGGYEQYF

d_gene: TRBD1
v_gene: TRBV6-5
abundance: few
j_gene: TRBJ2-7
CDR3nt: TGTGCCAGCAGTTACTCGAGTCACAGGGGCGAGCAGTACTTC
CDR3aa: CASSYSSHRGEQYF